This record looks at one T cell receptor beta chain sequence and its context. V shed 1 base, J shed 0 bases, and the junction held 2 bases outside the gene matches. The CDR3 spans 16 residues. Germline assignment: CDR1 LNHNV and CDR2 YYDKDF (reference sequence). Methods used by the authors: Researchers report that nucleated cell counts were estimated from reference gene primer amplification. This table comes from immunoSEQ multiplex PCR, and its TCRdb copy is limited to in-frame clones, with some not included. D and trimming were read from the DNA, whereas the V and J calls and clone size are those reported in that table. The sample contains approximately 670,000 clones, 80% to 90% of which appear only once. The sample originates from a study of blood T cell repertoires in COVID-19. Study-wide context: Acute-phase and convalescent COVID-19 samples originated in the United States, Italy and Spain. PBMCs, B-cell-depleted T cells, or T cells were the source of the cDNA or gDNA that made up the material.

Sequencing input: peripheral blood. This TCR was recovered from a young woman with acute or convalescent COVID-19. The chain links TRBV15 to TRBJ2-2; 7 bases agree with TRBD1. This CDR3 reads CATSRGTGTNTGELFF. DNA of the CDR3: TGTGCCACCAGCAGAGGGACAGGAACGAACACCGGGGAGCTGTTTTTT.